This passage covers 23 T cell receptor beta chains from one sample sequenced in a study of blood T cell repertoires in COVID-19. The assay was immunoSEQ multiplex PCR, and TCRdb's table has in-frame clones only and misses some. This sample yields hundreds of thousands of clones, of which roughly 91% are seen a single time; 0.75% to 1% belongs to the top ten. Specimen: peripheral blood. All receptors derive from a middle-aged woman who had recovered from COVID-19.

V gene TRBV7-8 combines with J gene TRBJ2-5; 10 bases are shared with TRBD2. The germline V gene encodes CDR1 SGHVS and CDR2 FQNEAQ. The J segment lost 5 bases and the V segment lost 5 bases, leaving 11 bases of the junction unmatched. The CDR3 contains 16 residues. Here the CDR3 DNA reads TGTGCCAGCAGCGCAGAAAGCGGGAGGGCGGGGGAGACCCAGTACTTC. Translated, it gives CASSAESGRAGETQYF. Complete variable domain (other parts from reference TRBV7-8 and TRBJ2-5): GAGVSQSPRYKVAKRGQDVALRCDPISGHVSLFWYQQALGQGPEFLTYFQNEAQLDKSGLPSDRFFAERPEGSVSTLKIQRTQQEDSAVYLCASSAESGRAGETQYFGPGTRLLVL.

V and J are TRBV19 and TRBJ2-7; 9 nucleotides align to TRBD1. J was trimmed by 7 bases and V by 5 bases; bases with no gene match: 12. Germline CDR1 LNHDA, CDR2 SQIVND (reference sequence). The CDR3 spans 15 residues. The CDR3 is CASSLARDRAWEQYF. The CDR3 DNA follows: TGTGCCAGTAGTCTGGCCCGGGACAGGGCGTGGGAGCAGTACTTC.

The chain links TRBV29-1 to TRBJ1-1; a possible D gene is TRBD1 (6 bases). V was cut by 6 bases and J by 1 base, with 12 bases left in between. CDR3 length: 13 amino acids. The germline gives CDR1 SQVTM, CDR2 ANQGSEA. CDR3: CSVTGTTNTEAFF. In nucleotides, the CDR3 is TGCAGCGTCACCGGGACAACGAACACTGAAGCTTTCTTT.

The V and J genes are TRBV5-4 and TRBJ2-1, with 12 bases that match TRBD2. The CDR3 extends over 18 amino acids. Trimming took 3 bases from V and 9 from J; bases not matched to a gene: 16. Germline-derived CDR1 and CDR2 are SGHNT and YYREEE (reference sequence). The DNA of the CDR3 is TGTGCCAGCAGCTCCCCCTCCCTCGGGCTAGCGGGAGGGGCTGAGCAGTTCTTC. Its protein is CASSSPSLGLAGGAEQFF.

This chain links TRBV27 with TRBJ1-2; the D gene is possibly TRBD1 (6 bases). The CDR3 has 14 residues. Germline loops: CDR1 MNHEY, CDR2 SMNVEV (reference sequence). The V and J ends lost 2 bases and 4 bases respectively, with 11 bases between them. DNA for the CDR3: TGTGCCAGCAGTTTAACAGGGCCGAGCTATGGCTACACCTTC. This codes for CASSLTGPSYGYTF.

The V and J genes are TRBV13 and TRBJ2-1, with 10 bases lining up with TRBD1. Germline V gene lookup returns CDR1 PRHDT and CDR2 FYEKMQ (reference sequence). V lost 5 bases, J lost 9 bases, and 7 bases stayed unmatched. This CDR3 has 14 residues. The CDR3 here is CASSRRDRGFEQFF. The DNA of the CDR3 is TGTGCCAGCAGCCGCCGGGACAGGGGTTTTGAGCAGTTCTTC.

The rearrangement links TRBV14 to TRBJ2-2; D is perhaps TRBD2 (6 bases). This CDR3 has 18 residues. Trimming left V 1 base short and J 4 bases short, with 19 bases between. Germline values: CDR1 SGHDN, CDR2 FVKESK. In DNA, the CDR3 is TGTGCCAGCAGCCAAGTGGGCCCCCCGGGAGCGGGCACCGGGGAGCTGTTTTTT. It yields the protein CASSQVGPPGAGTGELFF.

V is TRBV27 and J is TRBJ2-5, with 8 bases matching TRBD2. CDR1 and CDR2 (germline): MNHEY, SMNVEV (reference sequence). There are 15 residues in the CDR3. The junction had 9 bases not matched to a gene; V was cut back by 5 bases and J by 4 bases. The DNA for the CDR3 is TGTGCCAGCAGTCGGGGGACTAGTGGGGCAGAGACCCAGTACTTC. Its protein is CASSRGTSGAETQYF.

V usage is TRBV15 and J usage is TRBJ2-3, with TRBD2 matching over 8 bases. The length of the CDR3 is 15 residues. V was pared by 1 base and J by 4 bases, with 4 bases of the junction left unmatched. Per germline, CDR1 LNHNV and CDR2 YYDKDF (reference sequence). The DNA of the CDR3 is TGTGCCACCAGCAGAGGCGGGAGGAACTCAGATACGCAGTATTTT. Translated, it gives CATSRGGRNSDTQYF. The full variable domain, completed using reference TRBV15 and TRBJ2-3, is DAMVIQNPRYQVTQFGKPVTLSCSQTLNHNVMYWYQQKSSQAPKLLFHYYDKDFNNEADTPDNFQSRRPNTSFCFLDIRSPGLGDTAMYLCATSRGGRNSDTQYFGPGTRLTVL.

This clone is a singleton in its sample. This chain uses TRBV10-3 with TRBJ1-2, with D perhaps TRBD1 (6 bases). This CDR3 comprises 14 residues. Trimming left V 3 bases short and J 4 bases short, with 12 bases between. CDR1 is ENHRY and CDR2 is SYGVKD in the germline V gene. For the CDR3, the DNA is TGTGCCATCAGTGAAGGGGGGGGTTCCTATGGCTACACCTTC. Protein sequence: CAISEGGGSYGYTF.

The rearrangement links TRBV13 to TRBJ1-2; TRBD1 matches at 9 bases. The CDR3 is 15 residues long. V lost 5 bases, J lost 6 bases, and 10 bases stayed unmatched. From germline, CDR1 is PRHDT and CDR2 FYEKMQ (reference sequence). The chain's CDR3 is CASSPWTGASDGYTF. Here the CDR3 DNA reads TGTGCCAGCAGCCCCTGGACAGGGGCGAGTGATGGCTACACCTTC.

This clone was observed a single time. The rearrangement joins TRBV30 to TRBJ1-1; D possibly corresponds to TRBD1 (6 bases). The CDR3 is 12 amino acids. The germline V gene has CDR1 GTSNPN and CDR2 SVGIG (reference sequence). Trimming removed 8 bases at V and 1 base at J, with 11 bases between. CDR3 loop: CASGGRNTEAFF. The CDR3 nucleotides are TGTGCCAGCGGGGGCAGGAACACTGAAGCTTTCTTT.

This chain joins TRBV19 and TRBJ1-3, with D uncertain. Trimming took off 7 bases at V and 0 bases at J, with 10 bases between the two ends. The CDR3 is 14 residues long. Germline CDR1 is LNHDA and CDR2 is SQIVND (reference sequence). The CDR3 coding sequence is TGTGCCAGTACCCCCCCGGGCTCTGGAAACACCATATATTTT. Protein product: CASTPPGSGNTIYF.

V gene TRBV5-8 combines with J gene TRBJ1-4, with 8 bases that match TRBD1. CDR3 length: 15 amino acids. V gave up 4 bases and J gave up 7 bases; unmatched junction bases: 9. The germline V gene encodes CDR1 SGHTS and CDR2 YDEGEE. The CDR3 here is CASSPQGARGEKLFF. The CDR3 nucleotides are TGTGCCAGCAGCCCCCAGGGGGCGCGGGGTGAAAAACTGTTTTTT.

The J gene is TRBJ1-4, the V gene TRBV7-2; D is uncertain. Germline assignment: CDR1 SGHTA and CDR2 FQGNSA. This CDR3 is built from 13 residues. Trimming pared 5 bases from V and 2 bases from J, leaving 6 bases between. The CDR3 DNA reads as TGTGCCAGCAGCCCGTCCACTAATGAAAAACTGTTTTTT. Protein sequence: CASSPSTNEKLFF. Combining the CDR3 with reference TRBV7-2 and TRBJ1-4 gives the whole variable domain GAGVSQSPSNKVTEKGKDVELRCDPISGHTALYWYRQSLGQGLEFLIYFQGNSAPDKSGLPSDRFSAERTGGSVSTLTIQRTQQEDSAVYLCASSPSTNEKLFFGSGTQLSVL.

This clone was observed a single time. CDR3 DNA sequence: TGTGCCAGCAGCTTATGGGGCAGCGAATTCTATGGCTACACCTTC. Its translation: CASSLWGSEFYGYTF. The rearrangement joins TRBV7-9 to TRBJ1-2; possible D gene TRBD1, 5 bases. Per germline, CDR1 SEHNR and CDR2 FQNEAQ (reference sequence). There are 15 residues in the CDR3. V shed 2 bases and J shed 4 bases, with 14 bases lying between them.

The chain recombines TRBV19 with TRBJ1-1; possible D gene TRBD1, 6 bases. Germline CDR1 LNHDA, CDR2 SQIVND (reference sequence). The CDR3 loop spans 13 amino acids. Trimming stripped 6 bases from V and 1 base from J, with 9 bases between. The CDR3 sequence: CASRDRQNTEAFF. CDR3 nucleotide sequence: TGTGCCAGTAGAGACAGGCAGAACACTGAAGCTTTCTTT.

This clone has a handful of counts. V usage is TRBV19 and J usage is TRBJ2-3; 7 bases line up with TRBD1. Germline values: CDR1 LNHDA, CDR2 SQIVND (reference sequence). V dropped 5 bases and J dropped 1; count of bases not matched to a gene: 3. The CDR3 totals 14 residues. CDR3 sequence: CASSAGQGTDTQYF. The CDR3 DNA follows: TGTGCCAGTAGTGCAGGACAGGGCACAGATACGCAGTATTTT.

The genes are TRBV6-6 and TRBJ1-2; D may be TRBD1 (6 bases). The germline CDR1 and CDR2 sequences are MNHNY and SVGAGI (reference sequence). CDR3 length: 14 amino acids. Trimming took off 2 bases at V and 2 bases at J, with 9 bases between the two ends. The CDR3 nucleotides read TGTGCCAGCAGTTACCCCGGACAGAACTATGGCTACACCTTC. It translates to CASSYPGQNYGYTF.

This chain connects TRBV4-1 to TRBJ1-1; tentatively, D is TRBD1 (5 bases). Germline V lookup: CDR1 MGHRA, CDR2 YSYEKL. CDR3 length: 14 amino acids. V dropped 1 base and J dropped 11 bases, with 17 bases sitting between them. CDR3 nucleotide sequence: TGCGCCAGCAGCCAAGCCCGGGGCCTGGGGGGTGCTTTCTTT. Translation: CASSQARGLGGAFF.

The chain combines TRBV7-9 with TRBJ2-2; a possible D gene is TRBD2 (6 bases). The CDR3 runs to 16 residues. V dropped 3 bases and J dropped 3 bases, with 14 bases sitting between them. Germline CDR1 SEHNR, CDR2 FQNEAQ (reference sequence). The CDR3 protein is CASSFLRGGDTGELFF. The CDR3 DNA sequence: TGTGCCAGCAGCTTCCTCCGGGGAGGCGACACCGGGGAGCTGTTTTTT. The whole variable domain, filled in from reference TRBV7-9 and TRBJ2-2, reads DTGVSQNPRHKITKRGQNVTFRCDPISEHNRLYWYRQTLGQGPEFLTYFQNEAQLEKSRLLSDRFSAERPKGSFSTLEIQRTEQGDSAMYLCASSFLRGGDTGELFFGEGSRLTVL.

This clone was observed a single time. CDR3 amino acids: CASSFTGGAGNYGYTF. CDR3 DNA sequence: TGTGCCAGCAGCTTCACAGGGGGCGCGGGGAACTATGGCTACACCTTC. The rearrangement joins TRBV7-2 to TRBJ1-2; 9 positions match TRBD1. Per germline, CDR1 SGHTA and CDR2 FQGNSA. This CDR3 region has 16 residues. The V segment lost 3 bases and the J segment 2 bases; nucleotides outside the gene matches: 7.

In DNA, the CDR3 is TGCGCCAGCGGAGACAGGCCCAATCAACCCGCTAACTATGGCTACACCTTC. Its translation is CASGDRPNQPANYGYTF. The chain recombines TRBV5-1 with TRBJ1-2; D possibly corresponds to TRBD1 (6 bases). This CDR3 comprises 17 residues. Germline V CDR1 and CDR2: SGHRS, YFSETQ. Trimming stripped 7 bases from V and 0 bases from J, with 22 bases between.